This TCR beta chain emerged from a study of CXCR3-negative and CXCR3-positive naive CD8 T cells. The study's findings and limits: CXCR3-expressing naive cells carried TRB CDR3s more hydrophobic than those of CXCR3-negative naive cells. Diversity proved comparably high across both naive subsets and much lower in memory CD8+ cells. Similar TRBV-TRBJ gene usage was seen in naive CXCR3-negative and CXCR3-positive cells, but not in memory cells. Cryopreserved PBMCs had partly decreased CXCR3 expression; fresh PBMCs were used in most assays.

This CDR3 has 13 residues. CDR1 SGHAT and CDR2 FQNNGV come from the germline V gene. Via 5' RACE with UMI labels, TRB cDNA libraries were prepared. TCRdb reprocessed the 5' RACE reads; each CDR3 protein has one entry and no DNA is given. The sample is made up of 130,000 to 150,000 distinct CDR3 sequences, and the top ten hold roughly 0.28% of it. About this clonotype itself: Its specificity is unknown.

The source material was naive CXCR3+ CD8+ T cells from blood. This sample's subset: CD45RO-CCR7+CD27+CD95- naive CD8+ T cells expressing CXCR3 (TNR3+). The chain carries TRBV11-2 and TRBJ2-2. The TCR was taken from a human donor in good health. Some clones in this sample may be carry-over from other donors' samples. CDR3 loop: CASSLVYAGELFF.